This entry is about one T cell receptor (beta chain). The sample belongs to a study of control samples from healthy donors and cancer patients. Germline assignment: CDR1 ENHRY and CDR2 SYGVKD. V lost 6 bases to trimming and J lost 4 bases, with 16 bases between them. CDR3 length: 14 amino acids. The method was immunoSEQ multiplex PCR; TCRdb's version includes in-frame clones alone and lacks a portion of them. The sample has about 160,000 clones, around 90% seen once. The TCR comes from a man aged 30 to 39 in good health. The rearrangement uses TRBV10-3 and TRBJ2-7; no firm D call. The sequenced sample was blood. The CDR3 sequence is CAIRGQAPAYEQYF. DNA of the CDR3: TGTGCCATCAGGGGTCAGGCCCCCGCTTACGAGCAGTACTTC.